The entry below describes one T cell receptor beta chain. Its antigen is currently unknown. The assay was immunoSEQ multiplex PCR, and TCRdb's table has in-frame clones only and misses some. Of 70,000 to 90,000 clones listed, under 80% are singletons. The data are from a study of radiotherapy plus CTLA-4 blockade in lung cancer. Trimming took 5 bases from V and 3 from J, leaving 19 bases between them. The CDR3 is 16 residues long. The V gene's germline CDR1 is SGHTA and CDR2 FQGNSA. The study, taken as a whole, reports: Among reported predictors of response, early blood T cell clone dynamics with interferon-beta performed best. In blood, after radiotherapy plus ipilimumab, tumor-derived TCR clones expanded.

The rearrangement uses TRBV7-2 and TRBJ1-1, with a tentative D call TRBD1 (6 bases). Sample: peripheral blood, taken from a patient treated with radiotherapy plus ipilimumab. The TCR originated in a human donor with non-small cell lung cancer whose response to radiotherapy plus ipilimumab could not be evaluated. Some clones in this sample may be carry-over from other donors' samples. The CDR3 DNA is TGTGCCAGCAGCCTTTCGGGGGGCACCTGGGACACTGAAGCTTTCTTT. It encodes CASSLSGGTWDTEAFF.